This T cell receptor beta chain derives from a study of CD8+CD57+ T cells in acquired aplastic anemia. The sample holds many counts of this clonotype. The ends lost 4 bases at V and 4 bases at J; junction bases unmatched: 13. CDR1 and CDR2 from the germline V gene are DFQATT and SNEGSKA (reference sequence). This CDR3 spans 15 amino acids. Previously, flow cytometry had revealed CD8+CD57+ cell expansion in the patients chosen for sequencing. TCR beta VDJ combinations and CDR3 sequences were profiled from genomic DNA. Using its own MiXCR run on the reads, TCRdb lists one record per CDR3 protein. The sample includes under 500,000 distinct CDR3 sequences, around 30% of them seen just once.

The TCR was taken from a human donor with aplastic anemia. V usage is TRBV20-1 and J usage is TRBJ2-7, with 7 bases matching TRBD1. Sequencing input: sorted CD4+, CD8+, or CD8+CD57+ T cells (not recorded which) from PBMCs. CDR3 loop: CSATTRQGNRYEQYF. Here the CDR3 DNA reads TGCAGTGCTACCACCCGACAGGGAAATAGATACGAGCAGTACTTC.